The 25 T cell receptor beta chains presented below share a single source sample, sequenced in a study of cytomegalovirus exposure and HLA in healthy donors. It was with 60 Vbeta and 13 Jbeta primers that the PCR ran. Libraries were prepared by immunoSEQ multiplex PCR; TCRdb keeps only in-frame clonotypes and omits some of them. The sample lists tens of thousands of clones; around 76% were seen once. Sequencing was carried out using PBMCs. These receptors all stem from a middle-aged man in good health and CMV-seronegative.

The V call is TRBV7-6, the J call TRBJ1-4; D is unresolved. Trimming shortened V by 1 base and J by 3 bases, and 9 bases separated the two germline ends. Germline V gene sequence: CDR1 SGHVS, CDR2 FNYEAQ. This CDR3 comprises 15 residues. CDR3 nucleotides: TGTGCCAGCAGCTTAGGTAGCAGCCCTAATGAAAAACTGTTTTTT. Its translation: CASSLGSSPNEKLFF.

The V gene is TRBV28, the J gene TRBJ1-1; 7 positions match TRBD1. Germline V gives CDR1 MDHEN, CDR2 SYDVKM. This CDR3 contains 13 residues. The V segment lost 6 bases and the J segment 3 bases; nucleotides outside the gene matches: 4. The CDR3 loop is CASRADRYTEAFF. The CDR3, as DNA: TGTGCCAGCAGGGCGGACAGGTACACTGAAGCTTTCTTT.

This chain connects TRBV11-3 to TRBJ2-1; 12 nucleotides align to TRBD2. This CDR3 comprises 15 residues. Per germline, CDR1 SGHNT and CDR2 YENEEA. The trim removed 5 bases at V and 5 bases at J, leaving 4 bases unmatched. The CDR3 region is CASSNRLAGDNEQFF. The DNA for the CDR3 is TGTGCCAGCAGCAATAGACTAGCGGGGGACAATGAGCAGTTCTTC.

J is TRBJ2-7 and V is TRBV5-1; possibly TRBD1 for D (5 bases). There are 14 residues in the CDR3. Germline CDR1 is SGHRS and CDR2 is YFSETQ. With 0 bases removed from V and 0 bases from J, the gap between germline ends came to 7 bases. CDR3 sequence reads: CASSLGGSSYEQYF. The DNA for the CDR3 is TGCGCCAGCAGCTTGGGGGGCAGCTCCTACGAGCAGTACTTC.

The chain uses TRBV29-1 and TRBJ1-2; tentatively, D is TRBD1 (5 bases). CDR3 length: 15 amino acids. Germline V lookup: CDR1 SQVTM, CDR2 ANQGSEA. Between the trimmed V and J ends, which lost 0 bases and 7 bases, there was a span of 18 bases. This CDR3 is CSVEDQLGGGGGYTF. CDR3 nucleotides: TGCAGCGTTGAAGATCAGTTGGGGGGAGGTGGTGGCTACACCTTC.

V usage is TRBV6-5 and J usage is TRBJ2-7; perhaps TRBD2 as D (6 bases). This CDR3 region has 14 residues. Trimming took 10 bases from V and 3 from J, leaving 19 bases between them. CDR1 and CDR2 from the germline V gene are MNHEY and SVGAGI. The CDR3 reads CATLQRASGYEQYF. The CDR3, as DNA: TGTGCCACCCTCCAGCGGGCAAGCGGCTACGAGCAGTACTTC.

This clone was seen once. V is TRBV11-2 and J is TRBJ2-7; TRBD2 might be the D (6 bases). With 4 bases removed from V and 6 bases from J, the gap between germline ends came to 10 bases. CDR1 and CDR2 from the germline V gene are SGHAT and FQNNGV. The CDR3 consists of 12 residues. CDR3 amino acids: CASSWGDVEQYF. CDR3 nucleotides: TGTGCCAGCAGCTGGGGGGATGTCGAGCAGTACTTC. The whole variable domain, filled in from reference TRBV11-2 and TRBJ2-7, reads EAGVAQSPRYKIIEKRQSVAFWCNPISGHATLYWYQQILGQGPKLLIQFQNNGVVDDSQLPKDRFSAERLKGVDSTLKIQPAKLEDSAVYLCASSWGDVEQYFGPGTRLTVT.

The CDR3 region has the DNA TGTGCCAGCAGCTTAGCGGGGGGAACCGGGGAGCTGTTTTTT. It yields the protein CASSLAGGTGELFF. The chain recombines TRBV7-8 with TRBJ2-2, with a tentative D call TRBD2 (6 bases). CDR3 length: 14 residues. Germline V gives CDR1 SGHVS, CDR2 FQNEAQ. The germline V and J ends were trimmed by 0 bases and 5 bases, with 7 bases remaining between them.

The chain carries TRBV4-2 and TRBJ2-1; 7 positions match TRBD2. Trimming took 1 base from V and 9 from J; bases not matched to a gene: 3. The CDR3 totals 13 residues. Germline values: CDR1 LGHNA, CDR2 YNFKEQ. CDR3 sequence: CASSQGASGEQFF. CDR3 nucleotide sequence: TGTGCCAGCAGCCAAGGGGCTAGCGGTGAGCAGTTCTTC.

The chain uses TRBV28 and TRBJ2-7; a possible D gene is TRBD2 (7 bases). The CDR3 totals 13 residues. Trimming shortened V by 8 bases and J by 5 bases, and 16 bases separated the two germline ends. Germline-derived CDR1 and CDR2 are MDHEN and SYDVKM. This chain's CDR3 is CASANGGRHEQYF. The CDR3 coding sequence is TGTGCCAGCGCAAACGGGGGGCGCCACGAGCAGTACTTC.

The rearrangement joins TRBV7-9 to TRBJ1-2; 11 bases match TRBD1. CDR3 length: 15 residues. V lost 5 bases and J lost 3; bases outside the gene matches: 5. Looked up from germline, CDR1 is SEHNR and CDR2 is FQNEAQ (reference sequence). This chain's CDR3 is CASSRRTGGDYGYTF. CDR3 DNA sequence: TGTGCCAGCAGCCGGCGGACAGGGGGCGACTATGGCTACACCTTC.

The J gene is TRBJ1-5, the V gene TRBV28; 11 bases align to TRBD1. Germline CDR1 reads MDHEN; CDR2 reads SYDVKM. The CDR3 has 14 amino acids. V dropped 5 bases and J dropped 5; count of bases not matched to a gene: 2. CDR3 nucleotides: TGTGCCAGCAGTATGGGACAGGGGGATCAGCCCCAGCATTTT. As protein: CASSMGQGDQPQHF.

The V call is TRBV30, the J call TRBJ1-4; unclear D gene. The CDR3 runs 12 residues. CDR1 and CDR2 from the germline V gene are GTSNPN and SVGIG (reference sequence). The ends were cut back, 5 bases at V and 6 bases at J, with 10 bases in the middle. CDR3 DNA: TGTGCCTGGTCCGGGGATCATGAAAAACTGTTTTTT. Its translation: CAWSGDHEKLFF.

V gene TRBV4-1 combines with J gene TRBJ1-1; the D is unclear. This CDR3 has 13 residues. V was trimmed by 3 bases and J by 5 bases, leaving 10 bases between them. Germline V gene sequence: CDR1 MGHRA, CDR2 YSYEKL. The CDR3 DNA follows: TGCGCCAGCAGCCATGCAGGATTGACTGAAGCTTTCTTT. It specifies CASSHAGLTEAFF.

This rearrangement joins TRBV2 to TRBJ1-4; a possible D gene is TRBD1 (5 bases). V lost 3 bases, J lost 0 bases, and 14 bases lay in between. This CDR3 has 17 residues. Germline V CDR1 and CDR2: SNHLY, FYNNEI. For the CDR3, the DNA is TGTGCCAGCAGTGACCAGGTCCGGGGGTCAACTAATGAAAAACTGTTTTTT. It translates to CASSDQVRGSTNEKLFF.

The table lists this clone with a few counts. The chain recombines TRBV30 with TRBJ1-5, with D unresolved. Germline loops: CDR1 GTSNPN, CDR2 SVGIG (reference sequence). The CDR3 loop spans 13 amino acids. The ends were cut back, 3 bases at V and 4 bases at J, with 10 bases in the middle. The CDR3 DNA reads TGTGCCTGGAGGGAACAGCCTAATCAGCCCCAGCATTTT. As protein: CAWREQPNQPQHF.

This chain connects TRBV12-5 to TRBJ1-1, with no clear D. Germline V gene sequence: CDR1 LGHNT, CDR2 FRNRAP. The length of the CDR3 is 11 residues. Between the trimmed V and J ends, which lost 2 bases and 8 bases, there was a span of 6 bases. CDR3 nucleotide sequence: TGTGCTAGTGGTTTGTTTTTAGAAGCTTTCTTT. Protein: CASGLFLEAFF.

Comments on this clone: One end of the junction is discordant with germline, which a read error may explain. The chain couples TRBV6-1 to TRBJ1-2, with D perhaps TRBD1 (6 bases). The germline CDR1 and CDR2 sequences are MNHNS and SASEGT. This CDR3 region has 16 residues. The CDR3 loop is CTSSEALGRGNYGYTF. The CDR3 nucleotides are TGTACCAGCAGTGAAGCGCTTGGCAGGGGAAACTATGGCTACACCTTC.

The V and J genes are TRBV5-8 and TRBJ2-7, with TRBD1 matching over 8 bases. Per germline, CDR1 SGHTS and CDR2 YDEGEE. This CDR3 has 15 residues. Trimming took 4 bases from V and 1 from J; bases not matched to a gene: 7. CDR3: CASSRKQGVSYEQYF. The CDR3 DNA reads TGTGCCAGCAGCCGGAAACAGGGGGTATCCTACGAGCAGTACTTC.

This clone turned up a few times. The chain couples TRBV7-6 to TRBJ2-7; 11 bases align to TRBD2. V lost 5 bases to trimming and J lost 3 bases; unmatched junction nucleotides: 15. The germline CDR1 and CDR2 sequences are SGHVS and FNYEAQ. The CDR3 covers 18 residues. CDR3 DNA: TGTGCCAGCAGCCCTGGCAGGTCGGTAGCGGGAGGGAGCTACGAGCAGTACTTC. Translated: CASSPGRSVAGGSYEQYF. Combining the CDR3 with reference TRBV7-6 and TRBJ2-7 gives the whole variable domain GAGVSQSPRYKVTKRGQDVALRCDPISGHVSLYWYRQALGQGPEFLTYFNYEAQQDKSGLPNDRFSAERPEGSISTLTIQRTEQRDSAMYRCASSPGRSVAGGSYEQYFGPGTRLTVT.

There are a few counts of this clone. The chain links TRBV14 to TRBJ2-6; 7 bases line up with TRBD1. Germline-derived CDR1 and CDR2 are SGHDN and FVKESK. This CDR3 spans 20 amino acids. The J segment lost 0 bases and the V segment lost 4 bases, leaving 15 bases of the junction unmatched. Here the CDR3 reads CASSLGIRPGQISGANVLTF. The DNA for the CDR3 is TGTGCCAGCAGCCTGGGGATAAGACCGGGACAGATCTCTGGGGCCAACGTCCTGACTTTC.

There are a few counts of this clone. V gene TRBV15 combines with J gene TRBJ2-1, with TRBD2 matching 10 bases. CDR3 size: 16 residues. Trimming cost V 0 bases and J 6 bases; bases outside gene matches: 5. Germline values: CDR1 LNHNV, CDR2 YYDKDF (reference sequence). CDR3 region: CATSRDSLAGTNEQFF. The CDR3 DNA sequence: TGTGCCACCAGCAGAGATTCACTAGCGGGGACCAATGAGCAGTTCTTC.

V is TRBV30 and J is TRBJ2-1, with 9 bases that match TRBD1. The CDR3 has 15 residues. Germline assignment: CDR1 GTSNPN and CDR2 SVGIG (reference sequence). V lost 2 bases to trimming and J lost 8 bases; unmatched junction nucleotides: 10. CDR3 DNA: TGTGCCTGGAGTCCCCGGGACAGGGCTGGCGATGAGCAGTTCTTC. Protein product: CAWSPRDRAGDEQFF.

V is TRBV18 and J is TRBJ1-6; 8 bases map to TRBD1. Germline loops: CDR1 KGHSH, CDR2 LQKENI. The CDR3 contains 14 residues. J gave up 7 bases and V 4 bases, and 3 bases lay outside the gene matches. CDR3 region: CASSQDRENSPLHF. CDR3 bases: TGTGCCAGCTCACAGGACAGGGAGAATTCACCCCTCCACTTT.

The V call is TRBV30, the J call TRBJ2-2; 8 bases match TRBD1. V trimming: 1 base; J trimming: 6 bases; junction bases outside the gene matches: 10. CDR3 length: 16 residues. Germline V gives CDR1 GTSNPN, CDR2 SVGIG (reference sequence). The CDR3 loop reads CAWSDRGQGGPGELFF. CDR3 DNA sequence: TGTGCCTGGAGTGACCGCGGACAGGGCGGCCCCGGGGAGCTGTTTTTT.